This TCR beta chain was identified during a study of response to subunit inactivated influenza vaccine. Findings and limits, study-wide: T cells newly recruited by each seasonal influenza vaccination are few, the authors suggested.

V was pared by 5 bases and J by 2 bases, with 12 bases of the junction left unmatched. The CDR3 spans 18 residues. The germline V gene encodes CDR1 SGHAT and CDR2 FQNNGV. To note about this clonotype: Antigen specificity is unknown.

TCRdb re-called the RT-PCR reads through MiXCR, storing one row per CDR3 protein. Of roughly 760,000 distinct CDR3 sequences in the sample, around 20% are singletons; the top ten hold approximately 10%. The specimen comprised PBMCs from blood, sampled less than 6 days after vaccination. This TCR was recovered from a middle-aged man who received an inactivated influenza vaccine. The rearrangement links TRBV11-2 to TRBJ2-1; TRBD2 matches at 10 bases. CDR3 nucleotides: TGTGCCAGCAGCACCCCTAGCGGGAGCATCGTCCCCTACAATGAGCAGTTCTTC. Translated, it gives CASSTPSGSIVPYNEQFF.